The following is a T cell receptor (beta chain) sequence with its context. This CDR3 is 14 amino acids long. The ends lost 5 bases at V and 7 bases at J; junction bases unmatched: 5. The germline V gene has CDR1 SGHVS and CDR2 FQNEAQ. The authors reverse transcribed about 0.5 to 1 ug RNA with random hexamers. Each CDR3 protein is one row after TCRdb ran MiXCR on the immunoSEQ multiplex PCR reads. The repertoire holds approximately 74,000 distinct CDR3 sequences, with approximately 95% as singletons. This sample is drawn from a study of CD8 T cells in Susac syndrome. The rearrangement uses TRBV7-8 and TRBJ1-4, with TRBD1 matching 9 bases. Sequencing used CD8+ T cells from PBMCs. The TCR comes from a human donor with Susac syndrome. The CDR3 sequence is CASSNRDRVEKLFF. CDR3 sequence (DNA): TGTGCCAGCAGCAACCGGGACAGGGTTGAAAAACTGTTTTTT.